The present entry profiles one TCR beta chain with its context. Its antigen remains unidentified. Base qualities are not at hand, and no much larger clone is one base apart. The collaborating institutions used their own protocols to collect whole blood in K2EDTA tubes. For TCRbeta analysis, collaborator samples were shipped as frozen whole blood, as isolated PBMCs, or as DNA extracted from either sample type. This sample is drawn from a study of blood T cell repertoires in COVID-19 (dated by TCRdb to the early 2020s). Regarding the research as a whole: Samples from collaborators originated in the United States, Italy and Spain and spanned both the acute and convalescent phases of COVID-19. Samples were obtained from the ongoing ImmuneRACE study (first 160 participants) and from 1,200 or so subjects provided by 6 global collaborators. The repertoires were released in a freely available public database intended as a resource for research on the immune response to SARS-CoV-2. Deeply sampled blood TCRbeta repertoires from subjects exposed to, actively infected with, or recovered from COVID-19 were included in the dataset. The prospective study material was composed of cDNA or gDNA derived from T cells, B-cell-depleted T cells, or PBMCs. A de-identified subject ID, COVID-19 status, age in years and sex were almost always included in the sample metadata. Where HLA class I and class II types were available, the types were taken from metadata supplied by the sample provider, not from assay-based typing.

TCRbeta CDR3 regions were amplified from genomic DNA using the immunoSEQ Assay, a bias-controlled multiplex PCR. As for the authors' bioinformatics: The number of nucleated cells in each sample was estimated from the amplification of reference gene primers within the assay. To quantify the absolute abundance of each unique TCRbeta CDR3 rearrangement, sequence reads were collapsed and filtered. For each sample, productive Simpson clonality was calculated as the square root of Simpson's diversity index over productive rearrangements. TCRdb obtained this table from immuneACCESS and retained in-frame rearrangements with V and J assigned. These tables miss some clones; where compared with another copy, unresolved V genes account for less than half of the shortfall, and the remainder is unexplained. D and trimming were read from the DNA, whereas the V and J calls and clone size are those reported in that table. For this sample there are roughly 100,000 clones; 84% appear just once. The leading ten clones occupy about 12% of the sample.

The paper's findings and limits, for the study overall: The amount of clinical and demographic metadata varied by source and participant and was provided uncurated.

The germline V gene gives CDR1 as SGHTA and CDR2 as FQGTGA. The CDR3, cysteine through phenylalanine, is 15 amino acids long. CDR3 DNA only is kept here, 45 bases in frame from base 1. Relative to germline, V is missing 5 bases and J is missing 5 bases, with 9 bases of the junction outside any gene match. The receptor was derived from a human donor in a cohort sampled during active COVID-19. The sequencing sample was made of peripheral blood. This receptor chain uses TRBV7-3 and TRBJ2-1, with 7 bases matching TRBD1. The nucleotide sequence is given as TGTGCCAGCAGCACAAGCCAGGGACAGAACAATGAGCAGTTCTTC. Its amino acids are CASSTSQGQNNEQFF.